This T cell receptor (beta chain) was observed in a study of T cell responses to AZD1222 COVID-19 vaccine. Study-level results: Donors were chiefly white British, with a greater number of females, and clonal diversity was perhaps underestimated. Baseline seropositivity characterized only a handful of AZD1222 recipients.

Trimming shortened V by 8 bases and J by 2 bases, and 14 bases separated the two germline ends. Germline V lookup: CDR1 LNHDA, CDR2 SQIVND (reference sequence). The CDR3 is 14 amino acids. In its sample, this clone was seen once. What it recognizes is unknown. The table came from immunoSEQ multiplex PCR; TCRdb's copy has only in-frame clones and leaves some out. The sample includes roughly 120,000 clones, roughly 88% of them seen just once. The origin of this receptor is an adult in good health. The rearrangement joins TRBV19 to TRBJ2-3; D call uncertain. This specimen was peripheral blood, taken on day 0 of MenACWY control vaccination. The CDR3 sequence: CASSTQPATDTQYF. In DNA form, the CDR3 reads TGTGCCAGTTCGACCCAACCGGCCACAGATACGCAGTATTTT.